The 28 T cell receptor beta chains in this list originate from one sample, sequenced in a study of Graves' ophthalmopathy and Graves' hyperthyroidism. RNA transcripts were the template, and TCR beta CDR3 regions were amplified from them. First-round RT-PCR relied on HTBI primers, and a second-round multiplex PCR came next. TCRdb re-analysed the multiplex PCR reads in MiXCR, keeping a single row per CDR3 protein. The sample lists almost 750,000 distinct CDR3 sequences; 40% were seen once. The sequencing sample was made of peripheral blood. The receptor source for this set is an adult man with Graves' ophthalmopathy.

The rearrangement uses TRBV20-1 and TRBJ2-7, with 14 positions matching TRBD2. J gave up 3 bases and V 6 bases, and 10 bases lay outside the gene matches. The germline gives CDR1 DFQATT, CDR2 SNEGSKA (reference sequence). This CDR3 spans 16 amino acids. CDR3 DNA: TGCAGTGCGCCAGGGACTAGCGGGAGTACCCTCTACGAGCAGTACTTC. It codes for CSAPGTSGSTLYEQYF.

J is TRBJ2-2 and V is TRBV9; 8 bases agree with TRBD1. CDR1 SGDLS and CDR2 YYNGEE come from the germline V gene. V gave up 0 bases and J gave up 4 bases; unmatched junction bases: 8. The CDR3 extends over 17 amino acids. As DNA, the CDR3 is TGTGCCAGCAGCGTAGGCATCAGGGGGCATGGCACCGGGGAGCTGTTTTTT. Encoded protein: CASSVGIRGHGTGELFF.

The rearrangement joins TRBV9 to TRBJ1-1; D gene unclear. Trimming shortened V by 7 bases and J by 1 base, and 11 bases separated the two germline ends. Germline V lookup: CDR1 SGDLS, CDR2 YYNGEE. The CDR3 has 13 residues. The DNA for the CDR3 is TGTGCCAGCCGGGATCCCGGGAACACTGAAGCTTTCTTT. Encoded protein: CASRDPGNTEAFF.

The chain combines TRBV11-2 with TRBJ2-7; D may correspond to TRBD1 or TRBD2 (5 bases each). The V gene lost 0 bases and the J gene lost 2 bases, with 8 bases spanning the gap. The CDR3 covers 14 residues. Per germline, CDR1 SGHAT and CDR2 FQNNGV. CDR3 in DNA: TGTGCCAGCAGCTTAGAGGTGGGACCCTACGAGCAGTACTTC. This gives the protein CASSLEVGPYEQYF.

This clonotype was detected ten times or more. The chain recombines TRBV10-3 with TRBJ1-6, with TRBD1 as a possible D gene (6 bases). Trimming pared 8 bases from V and 8 bases from J, leaving 19 bases between. The germline gives CDR1 ENHRY, CDR2 SYGVKD. CDR3 length equals 15 residues. The CDR3 nucleotides read TGTGCCATCGGGGGGGCCGGACGAGGGGATTCACCCCTCCACTTT. This gives the protein CAIGGAGRGDSPLHF.

The chain recombines TRBV7-2 with TRBJ2-7, with 8 bases that match TRBD1. This CDR3 comprises 14 residues. CDR1 SGHTA and CDR2 FQGNSA come from the germline V gene. The ends lost 4 bases at V and 5 bases at J; junction bases unmatched: 7. CDR3 residues: CASSYRQGFNEQYF. DNA of the CDR3: TGTGCCAGCAGCTACCGACAGGGGTTTAACGAGCAGTACTTC.

This clonotype was observed many times. The V gene is TRBV7-9, the J gene TRBJ1-1, with a possible D match to TRBD1 (6 bases). CDR3 length: 15 residues. Germline V gives CDR1 SEHNR, CDR2 FQNEAQ (reference sequence). Trimming stripped 5 bases from V and 1 base from J, with 14 bases between. This chain's CDR3 is CASSPTAQGNTEAFF. The CDR3, as DNA: TGTGCCAGCAGCCCTACGGCACAGGGGAACACTGAAGCTTTCTTT.

The genes are TRBV10-3 and TRBJ1-5; TRBD1 matches at 9 bases. With 6 bases clipped from V and 3 bases from J, the junction kept 6 bases outside the gene matches. CDR3 length equals 15 residues. Germline CDR1 reads ENHRY; CDR2 reads SYGVKD. CDR3 in DNA: TGTGCCATCAGCGTTGGACAGGGGAACAATCAGCCCCAGCATTTT. This encodes CAISVGQGNNQPQHF.

This chain uses TRBV9 with TRBJ2-6, with D possibly being TRBD2 (7 bases). Trimming removed 0 bases at V and 2 bases at J, with 12 bases between. The CDR3 consists of 17 residues. CDR1 and CDR2 from the germline V gene are SGDLS and YYNGEE. DNA for the CDR3: TGTGCCAGCAGCGTAGTCTCGGGGGGCGCTGGGGCCAACGTCCTGACTTTC. Its translation is CASSVVSGGAGANVLTF.

This rearrangement joins TRBV25-1 to TRBJ2-2; D gene ambiguous. Germline lookup yields CDR1 MGHDK and CDR2 SYGVNS. Trimming shortened V by 5 bases and J by 5 bases, and 12 bases separated the two germline ends. The length of the CDR3 is 14 residues. CDR3 loop: CASSYLLPTGELFF. CDR3 nucleotide sequence: TGTGCCAGCAGTTACCTTCTACCAACCGGGGAGCTGTTTTTT.

This rearrangement joins TRBV10-3 to TRBJ2-7; D perhaps matches TRBD1 (6 bases). V lost 6 bases to trimming and J lost 1 base, with 10 bases between them. The CDR3 contains 13 residues. CDR1 and CDR2 from the germline V gene are ENHRY and SYGVKD. The CDR3 region has the DNA TGTGCCATCAGGCAGGGGCCTTCCTACGAGCAGTACTTC. This encodes CAIRQGPSYEQYF.

This clonotype was recorded a few times. The chain is built from TRBV24-1 and TRBJ2-2; D uncertain. CDR1 KGHDR and CDR2 SFDVKD come from the germline V gene. Trimming took off 4 bases at V and 2 bases at J, with 13 bases between the two ends. The CDR3 has 16 amino acids. CDR3 in amino acids: CATSDATRVNTGELFF. CDR3 bases: TGTGCCACCAGTGACGCGACCCGGGTAAACACCGGGGAGCTGTTTTTT.

This clonotype appeared a few times. The genes are TRBV7-2 and TRBJ2-7; no firm D call. The CDR3 is 17 residues long. V was cut by 2 bases and J by 1 base, with 18 bases left in between. Looked up from germline, CDR1 is SGHTA and CDR2 is FQGNSA. The CDR3 sequence is CASSLIVVSAGSYEQYF. The DNA for the CDR3 is TGTGCCAGCAGCTTAATAGTTGTCTCCGCCGGGTCCTACGAGCAGTACTTC.

In its sample, this clonotype was seen a few times. The chain recombines TRBV7-3 with TRBJ2-5, with D maybe TRBD2 (6 bases). The CDR3 totals 13 residues. Per the germline V gene, CDR1 is SGHTA and CDR2 is FQGTGA. V shed 0 bases and J shed 7 bases, with 9 bases lying between them. The CDR3 coding sequence is TGTGCCAGCAGCTTAACCGGGGGAGGGACCCAGTACTTC. Translation: CASSLTGGGTQYF.

The chain joins TRBV24-1 to TRBJ1-5, with D tentatively TRBD1 (5 bases). The germline V gene encodes CDR1 KGHDR and CDR2 SFDVKD. V was pared by 5 bases and J by 7 bases, with 20 bases between. This CDR3 comprises 16 residues. The CDR3 is CATSASLDLGDQPQHF. The CDR3 DNA is TGTGCCACCAGTGCGTCCTTGGATCTCGGGGACCAGCCCCAGCATTTT.

In the case of this clonotype: Sequence at one end of the junction differs from germline and may be a read error. The V and J genes are TRBV7-9 and TRBJ1-2; 8 nucleotides align to TRBD1. CDR3 length: 15 amino acids. Germline V gene lookup returns CDR1 SEHNR and CDR2 FQNEAQ (reference sequence). Here the CDR3 DNA reads TGTGCCGGCAGCCTGACAGGGGAGTTTAACTATGGCTACACCTTC. This gives the protein CAGSLTGEFNYGYTF.

This chain uses TRBV2 with TRBJ1-6; possible D gene TRBD1, 6 bases. V was clipped by 4 bases and J by 10 bases, with 11 bases between them. Germline-derived CDR1 and CDR2 are SNHLY and FYNNEI. CDR3 length: 13 amino acids. As DNA, the CDR3 is TGTGCCAGCAGTGGATCAGGGGCCTCACCCCTCCACTTT. This translates into CASSGSGASPLHF.

V gene TRBV14 combines with J gene TRBJ2-5; D uncertain. The CDR3 is 15 residues long. Between the trimmed V and J ends, which lost 2 bases and 1 base, there was a span of 11 bases. From germline, CDR1 is SGHDN and CDR2 FVKESK. CDR3 sequence: CASSQRFLFQETQYF. The CDR3 bases are TGTGCCAGCAGCCAAAGGTTTCTCTTCCAAGAGACCCAGTACTTC.

In nucleotides, the CDR3 is TGTGCCATCAGTGCGGGGAGGACAATCTATGGCTACACCTTC. Its translation: CAISAGRTIYGYTF. The chain is built from TRBV10-3 and TRBJ1-2; possibly TRBD1 for D (5 bases). V lost 4 bases and J 4 bases, leaving 13 bases between the germline ends. This CDR3 comprises 14 residues. Germline loops: CDR1 ENHRY, CDR2 SYGVKD.

This chain joins TRBV25-1 and TRBJ1-3; a possible D gene is TRBD1 (5 bases). CDR1 and CDR2 from the germline V gene are MGHDK and SYGVNS. Between the trimmed V and J ends, which lost 6 bases and 4 bases, there was a span of 19 bases. The CDR3 loop spans 16 amino acids. The CDR3 region has the DNA TGTGCCAGCAGCCAAGCGGTGGGGGGGAGAGGAAACACCATATATTTT. The encoded protein is CASSQAVGGRGNTIYF. The entire variable domain, with the rest obtained from reference TRBV25-1 and TRBJ1-3, is as follows: EADIYQTPRYLVIGTGKKITLECSQTMGHDKMYWYQQDPGMELHLIHYSYGVNSTEKGDLSSESTVSRIRTEHFPLTLESARPSHTSQYLCASSQAVGGRGNTIYFGEGSWLTVV.

This clonotype appeared many times. The chain joins TRBV7-8 to TRBJ2-7; 7 bases match TRBD1. Trimming took 4 bases from V and 2 from J; bases not matched to a gene: 8. CDR1 and CDR2 (germline): SGHVS, FQNEAQ. There are 15 residues in the CDR3. The CDR3 coding sequence is TGTGCCAGCAGCTGGGATGGGGACAGCCCCTACGAGCAGTACTTC. Amino acids: CASSWDGDSPYEQYF.

The chain uses TRBV25-1 and TRBJ1-1; D is perhaps TRBD1 (6 bases). Between the trimmed V and J ends, which lost 5 bases and 0 bases, there was a span of 31 bases. Germline CDR1 MGHDK, CDR2 SYGVNS. The CDR3 contains 21 residues. The DNA for the CDR3 is TGTGCCAGCAGTTACCTGGGGGGGCCACAGGCCGTGGGGAGAATGAACACTGAAGCTTTCTTT. Its protein is CASSYLGGPQAVGRMNTEAFF.

The chain links TRBV24-1 to TRBJ1-5; D gene uncertain. CDR3 length: 16 amino acids. Germline V gene sequence: CDR1 KGHDR, CDR2 SFDVKD. Trimming removed 4 bases at V and 5 bases at J, with 17 bases between. The CDR3 here is CATSETRENGDQPQHF. CDR3 nucleotides: TGTGCCACCAGTGAAACGCGGGAGAACGGGGATCAGCCCCAGCATTTT.

This clonotype was counted between two and nine times. The chain carries TRBV19 and TRBJ2-2; tentatively, D is TRBD1 (6 bases). Germline V gene data show CDR1 as LNHDA and CDR2 as SQIVND (reference sequence). The CDR3 covers 15 residues. The V end lost 2 bases, the J end lost 1 base, and 8 bases lay between the germline ends. The CDR3 DNA follows: TGTGCCAGTAGTATAAGGGGACAGAACACCGGGGAGCTGTTTTTT. It translates to CASSIRGQNTGELFF.

This clonotype was detected only a few times. The chain is built from TRBV7-9 and TRBJ1-1; D is perhaps TRBD1 (5 bases). Germline values: CDR1 SEHNR, CDR2 FQNEAQ (reference sequence). V dropped 2 bases and J dropped 3 bases, with 22 bases sitting between them. The CDR3 totals 18 residues. Here the CDR3 DNA reads TGTGCCAGCAGCTTATCGGAGCGGACGCCCCTGGGGGACACTGAAGCTTTCTTT. Its protein product is CASSLSERTPLGDTEAFF. Drawing the rest from reference TRBV7-9 and TRBJ1-1, the complete variable domain is DTGVSQNPRHKITKRGQNVTFRCDPISEHNRLYWYRQTLGQGPEFLTYFQNEAQLEKSRLLSDRFSAERPKGSFSTLEIQRTEQGDSAMYLCASSLSERTPLGDTEAFFGQGTRLTVV.

Remarks on this clonotype: The conserved phenylalanine or tryptophan is not found at the CDR3 terminus, so this likely reflects a read error. The rearrangement links TRBV12-3 or TRBV12-4 to TRBJ2-5; D is undetermined. The CDR3 has 13 residues. The V end was cut by 1 base, the J end by 2 bases, with 5 bases between. This CDR3 reads CASSLGEQETQYC. The CDR3, as DNA: TGTGCCAGCAGTTTAGGAGAACAAGAGACCCAGTACTGC.

This clonotype was seen a few times. CDR3 in amino acids: CSAQIQKETQYF. For the CDR3, the DNA is TGCAGTGCCCAGATACAAAAAGAGACCCAGTACTTC. This chain connects TRBV20-1 to TRBJ2-5; D gene ambiguous. The V gene's germline CDR1 is DFQATT and CDR2 SNEGSKA (reference sequence). The CDR3 consists of 12 residues. The V and J ends lost 6 bases and 3 bases respectively, with 11 bases between them.

As to this clonotype: The junction does not match germline at one end; this may be a read error. The chain couples TRBV7-9 to TRBJ1-6; 11 nucleotides agree with TRBD1. The germline gives CDR1 SEHNR, CDR2 FQNEAQ (reference sequence). CDR3 length equals 18 residues. The CDR3 spells CASSQGKPGQGAGSPLHF. The CDR3 region has the DNA TGCGCCAGCAGCCAAGGCAAGCCCGGACAGGGGGCGGGATCACCCCTCCACTTT.